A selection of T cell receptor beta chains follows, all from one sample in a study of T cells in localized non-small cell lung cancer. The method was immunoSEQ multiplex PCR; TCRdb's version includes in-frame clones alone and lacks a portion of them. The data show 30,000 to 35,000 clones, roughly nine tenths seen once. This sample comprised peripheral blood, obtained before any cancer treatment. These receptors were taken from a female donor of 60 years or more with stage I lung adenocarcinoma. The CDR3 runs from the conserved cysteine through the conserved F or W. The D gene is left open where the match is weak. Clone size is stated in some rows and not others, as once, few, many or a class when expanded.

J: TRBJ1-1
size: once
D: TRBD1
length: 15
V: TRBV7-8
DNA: TGTGCCAGCAGCTTACTAGGGACAGGGGGCACTGAAGCTTTCTTT
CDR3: CASSLLGTGGTEAFF

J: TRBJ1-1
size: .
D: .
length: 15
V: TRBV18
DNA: TGTGCCAGCTCACCGGGGGGGCCCGGGGACACTGAAGCTTTCTTT
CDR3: CASSPGGPGDTEAFF

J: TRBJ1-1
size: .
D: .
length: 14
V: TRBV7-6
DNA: TGTGCCAGCAGCTTTGGACACCCGAACACTGAAGCTTTCTTT
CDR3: CASSFGHPNTEAFF

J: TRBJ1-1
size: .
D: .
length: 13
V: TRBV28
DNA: TGTGCCAGCAATCCGGTTCTGAACACTGAAGCTTTCTTT
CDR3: CASNPVLNTEAFF

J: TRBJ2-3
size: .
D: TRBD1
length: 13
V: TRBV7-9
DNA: TGTGCCAGCAGCGGGACAGTCACAGATACGCAGTATTTT
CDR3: CASSGTVTDTQYF

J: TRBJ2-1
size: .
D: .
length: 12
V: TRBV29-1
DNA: TGCAGCGCCCCCTACTCGGCTGATGAGCAGTTCTTC
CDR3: CSAPYSADEQFF

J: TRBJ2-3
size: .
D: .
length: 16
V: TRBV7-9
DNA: TGTGCCAGCAGCCTGGGGGGCGGAACCTACACAGATACGCAGTATTTT
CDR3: CASSLGGGTYTDTQYF

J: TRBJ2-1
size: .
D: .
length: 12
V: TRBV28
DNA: TGTGCCAGCAGTTTGGGCCACAATGAGCAGTTCTTC
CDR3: CASSLGHNEQFF

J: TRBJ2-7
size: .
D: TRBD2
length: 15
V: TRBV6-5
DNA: TGTGCCAGCTCCCTAAGGGGGACTAGGTCCTACGAGCAGTACTTC
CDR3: CASSLRGTRSYEQYF

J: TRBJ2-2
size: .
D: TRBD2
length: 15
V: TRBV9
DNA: TGTGCCAGCAAAAGGGGCGGGAGTAACACCGGGGAGCTGTTTTTT
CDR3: CASKRGGSNTGELFF

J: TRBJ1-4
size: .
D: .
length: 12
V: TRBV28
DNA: TGTGCCAGCAGTTTACCGTATGAAAAACTGTTTTTT
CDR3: CASSLPYEKLFF

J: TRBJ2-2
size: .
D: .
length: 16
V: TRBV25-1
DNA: TGTGCCAGCGGTTCCCGGGGGAGTAAGGACACCGGGGAGCTGTTTTTT
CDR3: CASGSRGSKDTGELFF

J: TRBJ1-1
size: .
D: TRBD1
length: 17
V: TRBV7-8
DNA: TGTGCCAGCAGCTTGGACAGGGAAGGCGGGAAGAACACTGAAGCTTTCTTT
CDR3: CASSLDREGGKNTEAFF

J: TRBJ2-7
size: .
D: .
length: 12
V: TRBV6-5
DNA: TGTGCCAGCATGGGAGTAGGGTACGAGCAGTACTTC
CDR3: CASMGVGYEQYF

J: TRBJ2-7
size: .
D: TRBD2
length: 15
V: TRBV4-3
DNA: TGCGCCAGCAGCCAAGTCCCTAGCGGGCCTTACGAGCAGTACTTC
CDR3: CASSQVPSGPYEQYF

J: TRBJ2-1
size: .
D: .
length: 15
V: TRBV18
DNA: TGTGCCAGCTCACAGGACAGTCACTCCTACAATGAGCAGTTCTTC
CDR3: CASSQDSHSYNEQFF

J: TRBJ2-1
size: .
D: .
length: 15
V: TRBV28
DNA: TGTGCCAGCAGTTTGTTGCAGACTACCTACAATGAGCAGTTCTTC
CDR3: CASSLLQTTYNEQFF

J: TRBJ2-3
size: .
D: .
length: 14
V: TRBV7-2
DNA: TGTGCCAGCAGCTGGGGATTTGCCACCTATACGCAGTATTTT
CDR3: CASSWGFATYTQYF

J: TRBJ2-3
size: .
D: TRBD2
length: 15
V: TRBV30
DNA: TGTGCCTGGAGCCTGGGACTAGCGGCCACAGATACGCAGTATTTT
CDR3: CAWSLGLAATDTQYF

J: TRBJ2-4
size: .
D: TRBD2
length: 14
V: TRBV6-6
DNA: TGTGCCAGCAGTCGCATAGCGGGAAGAAACATTCAGTACTTC
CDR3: CASSRIAGRNIQYF

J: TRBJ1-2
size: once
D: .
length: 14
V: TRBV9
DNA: TGTGCCAGCAGCCGGGATCCCCTTAACTATGGCTACACCTTC
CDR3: CASSRDPLNYGYTF

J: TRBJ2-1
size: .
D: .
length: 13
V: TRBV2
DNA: TGTGCCAGCAGACCCGACCGAAACAATGAGCAGTTCTTC
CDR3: CASRPDRNNEQFF

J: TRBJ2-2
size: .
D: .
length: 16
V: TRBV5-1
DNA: TGCGCCAGCAGCAGTAGCGGACTTTGGAACACCGGGGAGCTGTTTTTT
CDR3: CASSSSGLWNTGELFF

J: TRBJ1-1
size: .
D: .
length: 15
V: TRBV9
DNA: TGTGCCAGCAGCGTAGAGGAGAAGGGGAACACTGAAGCTTTCTTT
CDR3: CASSVEEKGNTEAFF

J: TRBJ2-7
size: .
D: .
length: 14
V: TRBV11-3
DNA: TGTGCCAGCAGCCCCGGGACCGCCGCCTACGAGCAGTACTTC
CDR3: CASSPGTAAYEQYF

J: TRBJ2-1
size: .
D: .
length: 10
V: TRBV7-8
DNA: TGTGCCAGCAGCGCCGGAGAGCAGTTCTTC
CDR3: CASSAGEQFF

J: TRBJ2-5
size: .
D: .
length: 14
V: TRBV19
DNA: TGTGCCAGTAGTCCCTCATTGGTCCAAGAGACCCAGTACTTC
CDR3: CASSPSLVQETQYF

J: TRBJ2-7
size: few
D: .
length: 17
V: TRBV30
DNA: TGTGCCTGGAGTGTACGGGCTTTTGGGGGCAGGGGATTCGAGCAGTACTTC
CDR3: CAWSVRAFGGRGFEQYF

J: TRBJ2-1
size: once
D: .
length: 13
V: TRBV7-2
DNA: TGTGCCAGCAGCTACCCCCGACAGGCGGAGCAGTTCTTC
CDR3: CASSYPRQAEQFF

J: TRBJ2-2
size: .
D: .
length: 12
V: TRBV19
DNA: TGTGCCTCACGCGGTCAATTGGGGGAGCTGTTTTTT
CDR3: CASRGQLGELFF

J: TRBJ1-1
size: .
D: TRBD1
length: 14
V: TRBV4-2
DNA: TGTGCCAGCAGCCAAGAAAGTGGGGCAGGGGGAGCTTTCTTT
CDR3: CASSQESGAGGAFF

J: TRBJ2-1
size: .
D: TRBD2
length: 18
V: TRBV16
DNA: TGTGCCAGCAGCCCAAGTACTAGCGGGAGGGCCGCGTACAATGAGCAGTTCTTC
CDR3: CASSPSTSGRAAYNEQFF

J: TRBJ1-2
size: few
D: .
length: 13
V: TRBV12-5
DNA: TGTGCTCTCCGGGTACCTAACAACTATGGCTACACCTTC
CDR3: CALRVPNNYGYTF

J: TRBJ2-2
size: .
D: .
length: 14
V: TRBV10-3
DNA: TGTGCCATCAGTGAATTGGAGGGCGCCGGGGAGCTGTTTTTT
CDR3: CAISELEGAGELFF

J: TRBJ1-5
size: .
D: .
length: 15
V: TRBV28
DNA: TGTGCCAGCAGTTTGACCTTTTTGGTCCCTCAGCCCCAGCATTTT
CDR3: CASSLTFLVPQPQHF

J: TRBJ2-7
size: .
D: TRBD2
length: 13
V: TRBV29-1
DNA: TGCAGCGTTGAGCCTAGGGCTAGCGGAGAGCAGTACTTC
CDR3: CSVEPRASGEQYF

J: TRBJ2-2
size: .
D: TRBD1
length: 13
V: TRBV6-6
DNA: TGTGCCAGCAGTATACAGGGGGCCCGGGAGCTGTTTTTT
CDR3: CASSIQGARELFF

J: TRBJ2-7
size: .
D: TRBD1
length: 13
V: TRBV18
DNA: TGTGCCAGCTCACCGGGACAGATCTACGAGCAGTACTTC
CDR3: CASSPGQIYEQYF

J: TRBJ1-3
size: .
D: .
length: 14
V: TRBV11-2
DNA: TGTGCCAGCAGCTTAGGAGGGGCTGGAAACACCATATATTTT
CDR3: CASSLGGAGNTIYF

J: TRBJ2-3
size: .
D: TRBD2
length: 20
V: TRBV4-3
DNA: TGCGCCAGCAGCCAAGAACCCAGCCTAGCGGGAGGAGTGCGCACAGATACGCAGTATTTT
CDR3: CASSQEPSLAGGVRTDTQYF

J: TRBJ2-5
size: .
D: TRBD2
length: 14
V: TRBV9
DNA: TGTGCCAGCGGGGAAGCGGGAGGAGGAGAGACCCAGTACTTC
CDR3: CASGEAGGGETQYF

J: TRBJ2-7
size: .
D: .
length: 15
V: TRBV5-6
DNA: TGTGCCAGCACCCTGGAACAGGCTGTCTCCTACGAGCAGTACTTC
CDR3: CASTLEQAVSYEQYF

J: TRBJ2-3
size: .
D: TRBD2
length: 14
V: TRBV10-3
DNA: TGTGCCATCAGGTCAGCGGGATTAGAAGATACGCAGTATTTT
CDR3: CAIRSAGLEDTQYF

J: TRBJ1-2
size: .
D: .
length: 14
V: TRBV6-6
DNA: TGTGCCAGCAGTCCGAGGACAGTAAGCTATGGCTACACCTTC
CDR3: CASSPRTVSYGYTF

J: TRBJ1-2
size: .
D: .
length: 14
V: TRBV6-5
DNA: TGTGCCAGCAGTTGGAAACAGGGTATCGCTGGCTACACCTTC
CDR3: CASSWKQGIAGYTF

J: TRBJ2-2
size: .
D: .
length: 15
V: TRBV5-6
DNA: TGTGCCAGCAGCTTGGTAGGGCCGAACACCGGGGAGCTGTTTTTT
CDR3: CASSLVGPNTGELFF

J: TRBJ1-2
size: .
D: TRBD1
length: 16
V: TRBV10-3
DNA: TGTGCCATCAGTGACCTGACGACAGGGCTTAGTTATGGCTACACCTTC
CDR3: CAISDLTTGLSYGYTF

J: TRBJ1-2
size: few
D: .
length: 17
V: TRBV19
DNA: TGTGCCAGTAGCTTCCGGGACAATCGGAGATTTAACTATGGCTACACCTTC
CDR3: CASSFRDNRRFNYGYTF

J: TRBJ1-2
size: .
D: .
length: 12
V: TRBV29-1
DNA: TGCAGCGTGCCACAGGGAGCCTATGGCTACACCTTC
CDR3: CSVPQGAYGYTF

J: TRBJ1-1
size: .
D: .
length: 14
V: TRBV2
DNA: TGTGCCAGCGATATTGAGCCAGGATTTACTGAAGCTTTCTTT
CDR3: CASDIEPGFTEAFF